This T cell receptor (beta chain) originates from a study of blood T cell repertoires in COVID-19. V lost 6 bases and J lost 1; bases outside the gene matches: 5. Germline V gene lookup returns CDR1 SGHTA and CDR2 FQGNSA. CDR3 size: 14 residues. Concerning this clone itself: Other DNA sequences within the sample encode an identical CDR3.

Under the authors' procedure: The assay estimated nucleated cells by amplifying reference gene primers. Repertoires were generated with immunoSEQ multiplex PCR, while TCRdb's copy carries only in-frame clones and drops some. V, J and clone size reflect that table, while D and trimming were determined from the DNA. The data contain around 300,000 clones, 70% to 90% of them singletons. The chain uses TRBV7-2 and TRBJ1-1, with TRBD1 identical over 7 bases. The sequencing sample was made of peripheral blood. The clonotype originates from a woman in her 70s with acute or convalescent COVID-19. CDR3 DNA sequence: TGTGCCAGCAGTCCAAGGACAGGGAACACTGAAGCTTTCTTT. It is translated as CASSPRTGNTEAFF.